This T cell receptor (beta chain) is drawn from a study of T cell responses to AZD1222 COVID-19 vaccine. This table comes from immunoSEQ multiplex PCR, and its TCRdb copy is limited to in-frame clones, with some not included. Of approximately 100,000 clones in the sample, around nine tenths are singletons; the top ten hold over 6.5%. The CDR3 runs to 13 residues. CDR1 and CDR2 from the germline V gene are SGHVS and FQNEAQ. V lost 5 bases and J lost 4, with 9 bases in between. The sequencing used peripheral blood, collected on day 0 of AZD1222 vaccination. The chain joins TRBV7-8 to TRBJ1-5, with a weak D call TRBD1 (6 bases). The TCR originated in an adult in good health. Written as DNA, the CDR3 is TGTGCCAGCAGCCTCAGGGGAAATCAGCCCCAGCATTTT. Translating gives CASSLRGNQPQHF. Full variable domain (rest looked up from reference TRBV7-8 and TRBJ1-5): GAGVSQSPRYKVAKRGQDVALRCDPISGHVSLFWYQQALGQGPEFLTYFQNEAQLDKSGLPSDRFFAERPEGSVSTLKIQRTQQEDSAVYLCASSLRGNQPQHFGDGTRLSIL.